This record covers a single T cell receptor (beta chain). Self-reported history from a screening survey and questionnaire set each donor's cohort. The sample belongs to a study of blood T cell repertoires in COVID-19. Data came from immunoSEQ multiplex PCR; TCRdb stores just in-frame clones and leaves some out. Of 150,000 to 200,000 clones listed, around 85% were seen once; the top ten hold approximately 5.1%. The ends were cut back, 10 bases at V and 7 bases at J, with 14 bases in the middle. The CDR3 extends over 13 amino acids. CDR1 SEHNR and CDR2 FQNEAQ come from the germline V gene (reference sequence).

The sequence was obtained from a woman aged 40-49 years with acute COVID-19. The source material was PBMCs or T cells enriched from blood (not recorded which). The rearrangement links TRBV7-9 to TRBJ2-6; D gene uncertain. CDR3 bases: TGTGCCAATCTCCCCTCGGGTGCCAACGTCCTGACTTTC. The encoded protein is CANLPSGANVLTF.